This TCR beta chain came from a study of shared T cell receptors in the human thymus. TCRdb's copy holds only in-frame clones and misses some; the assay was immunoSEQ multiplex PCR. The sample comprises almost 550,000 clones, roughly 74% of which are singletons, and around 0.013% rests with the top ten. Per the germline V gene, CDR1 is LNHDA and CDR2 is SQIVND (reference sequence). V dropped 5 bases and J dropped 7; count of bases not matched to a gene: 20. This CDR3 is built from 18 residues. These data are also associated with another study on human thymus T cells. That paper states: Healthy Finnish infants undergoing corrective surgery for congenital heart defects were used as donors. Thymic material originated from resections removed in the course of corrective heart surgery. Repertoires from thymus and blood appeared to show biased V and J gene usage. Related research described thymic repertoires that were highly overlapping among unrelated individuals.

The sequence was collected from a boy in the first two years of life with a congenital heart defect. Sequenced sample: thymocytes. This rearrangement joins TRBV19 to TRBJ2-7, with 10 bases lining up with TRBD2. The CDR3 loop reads CASSFRASGRSPVSEQYF. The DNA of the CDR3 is TGTGCCAGTAGTTTTCGGGCTAGCGGGAGATCTCCAGTCTCGGAGCAGTACTTC.